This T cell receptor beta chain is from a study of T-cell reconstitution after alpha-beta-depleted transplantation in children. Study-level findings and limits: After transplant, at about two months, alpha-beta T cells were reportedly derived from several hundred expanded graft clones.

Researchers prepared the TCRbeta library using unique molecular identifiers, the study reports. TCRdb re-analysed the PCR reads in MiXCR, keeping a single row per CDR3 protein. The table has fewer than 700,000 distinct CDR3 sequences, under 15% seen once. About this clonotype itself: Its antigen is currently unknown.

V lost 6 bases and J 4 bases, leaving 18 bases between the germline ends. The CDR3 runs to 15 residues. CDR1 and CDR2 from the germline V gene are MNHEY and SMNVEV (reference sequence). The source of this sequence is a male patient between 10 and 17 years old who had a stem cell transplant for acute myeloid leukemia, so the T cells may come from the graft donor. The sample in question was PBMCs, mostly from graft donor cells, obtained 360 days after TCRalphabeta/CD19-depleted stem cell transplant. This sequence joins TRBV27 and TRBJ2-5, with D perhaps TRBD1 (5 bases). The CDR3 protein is CASRQGEWSGETQYF. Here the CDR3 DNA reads TGTGCCAGCAGGCAGGGTGAATGGTCCGGAGAGACCCAGTACTTC.